Below, one TCR beta chain is given with its context. The entry originates in a study of blood T cell repertoires in COVID-19. Study information: Donors in the United States, Italy and Spain gave samples during acute or convalescent COVID-19. Nucleic acid was either cDNA or gDNA, and it came from T cells, B-cell-depleted T cells, or PBMCs.

Methods used by the authors: Amplification of reference gene primers provided the estimated nucleated cell counts. The repertoire was sequenced with immunoSEQ multiplex PCR; TCRdb's copy has only in-frame clones and lacks some. The V and J calls and clone size were taken over from that table, and D and trimming were inferred from the DNA. This table has around 140,000 clones, around 72% appearing once. Trimming shortened V by 6 bases and J by 14 bases, and 11 bases separated the two germline ends. The germline V gene has CDR1 MNHEY and CDR2 SVGAGI. The CDR3 is 10 amino acids. The sequenced material came from peripheral blood. The V gene is TRBV6-5, the J gene TRBJ2-1; no firm D call. This sequence was found in a woman aged 60-70 years with acute or convalescent COVID-19. The DNA of the CDR3 is TGTGCCAGCAGAGAGGTAGTGAAGTTCTTC. This sequence encodes CASREVVKFF.